The rows below give T cell receptor beta chains drawn from one sample of a study of blood T cells in healthy people across ages. TCRdb independently ran MiXCR on the 5' RACE reads; one entry per CDR3 protein. The sample contains some 700,000 distinct CDR3 sequences, more than 40% of which appear only once. Sequenced sample: blood. The origin of the receptors is a woman aged 60-70 years in good health. Each CDR3 is given with its conserved first and last residue. Each record gives: D gene, J gene, V gene, clone size, CDR3 DNA, CDR3 protein. A D gene is named only where the DNA matches it firmly. A row's size may be missing; if present it is once, few, many or a size class.

D: .; J: TRBJ2-2; V: TRBV9; size: .; DNA: TGTGCCAGCAGCGTAGTGGGGGCCGGCACCGGGGAGCTGTTTTTT; CDR3: CASSVVGAGTGELFF
D: .; J: TRBJ1-4; V: TRBV20-1; size: few; DNA: TGCAGTGCTAGAGAACAGACAGATGAAAAACTGTTTTTT; CDR3: CSAREQTDEKLFF
D: .; J: TRBJ2-5; V: TRBV29-1; size: .; DNA: TGCAGCGTTCCCCAGCCCCCGGAACAAGAGACCCAGTACTTC; CDR3: CSVPQPPEQETQYF
D: .; J: TRBJ1-6; V: TRBV9; size: .; DNA: TGTGCCAGCAGCGTACCTGGGAATTCACCCCTCCACTTT; CDR3: CASSVPGNSPLHF
D: TRBD1; J: TRBJ1-2; V: TRBV9; size: few; DNA: TGTGCCAGCAGCGTAGATCCGGGACAGGGTAACTATGGCTACACCTTC; CDR3: CASSVDPGQGNYGYTF
D: .; J: TRBJ1-1; V: TRBV5-6; size: few; DNA: TGTGCCAGCAGCTTGTTCAACAAGAACACTGAAGCTTTCTTT; CDR3: CASSLFNKNTEAFF
D: TRBD1; J: TRBJ2-5; V: TRBV10-1; size: many; DNA: TGCGCCAGCAGGGAGGGGACAGGGTCATCGGAGACCCAGTACTTC; CDR3: CASREGTGSSETQYF
D: .; J: TRBJ2-3; V: TRBV7-9; size: .; DNA: TGTGCCAGCAGCTTATTTAGCGCGGTGGGGCAGTATTTT; CDR3: CASSLFSAVGQYF
D: .; J: TRBJ1-6; V: TRBV7-2; size: .; DNA: TGTGCCAGCAGCCCCCGAAAAAGGGCGGGGAATCTAAGTAATTCACCCCTCCACTTT; CDR3: CASSPRKRAGNLSNSPLHF
D: .; J: TRBJ2-7; V: TRBV7-9; size: few; DNA: TGTGCCAGCAGTACCACAGTCTCCTACGAGCAGTACTTC; CDR3: CASSTTVSYEQYF